This T cell receptor beta chain emerged from a study of Ad26.COV2.S vaccination and SARS-CoV-2 variants (dated by TCRdb to the early 2020s). With respect to the entire study: Vaccine-arm donors were drawn from COV1001, a multicentre, randomized, double-blind, placebo-controlled phase I-IIa trial of Ad26.COV2.S in healthy adults. Dosing of Ad26.COV2.S was intramuscular, at either 5x10^10 or 1x10^11 viral particles, delivered as one shot or as two shots spaced 56 days apart. TCRbeta repertoire sequencing was used to assess the specificity and breadth of SARS-CoV-2-reactive T cell receptors after Ad26.COV2.S vaccination. A total of around 32 samples were included in the TCR-sequenced set, comprising some 20 Ad26.COV2.S vaccine recipients, 5 placebo recipients and 8 SARS-CoV-2 convalescent individuals. Trial participants were randomized into five groups of five: low-dose or high-dose Ad26.COV2.S given once or twice, or placebo on both occasions. Investigators remained blinded to trial group allocation during experiments and outcome assessment.

The immunoSEQ Assay was used to sequence TCRbeta CDR3 regions. After extraction, genomic DNA underwent amplification by bias-controlled multiplex PCR, followed by high-throughput sequencing. Concerning the study's data processing: To quantify the absolute abundance of each unique TCRbeta CDR3 region, sequences were collapsed and filtered. T cell fraction was estimated by normalizing TCRbeta template counts to usable DNA, with usable DNA measured through amplification of reference genes found in all nucleated cells. Repertoire TCRs were annotated as SARS-CoV-2-specific by exact matching of V gene, CDR3 amino acid sequence and J gene to a known reactive TCR set. The reference SARS-CoV-2 TCR set was derived from MIRA and filtered for enrichment in COVID-19-positive ImmuneCODE repertoires, a step that removed public or cross-reactive TCRs. Based on the MIRA antigens, annotated TCRs were further analysed at the level of specific ORF or position within ORF. Breadth was defined as annotated unique rearrangements over total unique productive rearrangements; depth was the summed frequency of those rearrangements. Two-sided Wilcoxon rank-sum tests were used to compare TCR breadth between groups. Imported from immuneACCESS, the table was reduced by TCRdb to in-frame sequences with V and J called. These copies leave out some clones; in studies compared against another copy, an unresolved V gene accounts for under half, and the cause of the remainder is not known. That table supplies the V and J calls and clone size; D and trimming were determined from the DNA. In this sample the table shows 450,000 to 550,000 clones, 89% of which occur a single time. Clones ranked in the top ten supply about 2.7% of the sample.

In regard to this clone: No antigen is known for it. No base quality information exists; no much larger clone differs at one position.

Broad study findings and their caveats: Substantial breadth of spike-specific CD8+ and CD4+ T cell responses was reported after vaccination. It was noted by the authors that total T cell responses may have been underestimated by the TCR breadth and depth analyses. Vaccine and placebo recipients had similar non-spike TCR breadth, a finding consistent with the vaccine containing only spike. Spike-specific TCR breadth was higher in Ad26.COV2.S recipients than in placebo recipients (P = 0.0014). The study lacked the statistical power to compare responses across vaccine doses or regimens.

Reading the label with the study, this specimen's treatment or condition is: around 19 received Ad26.COV2.S at low or high dose, single or two shots; roughly five received placebo; per-sample allocation not given. For vaccine and placebo recipients, the sequenced repertoires came from samples collected on day 63 after the first injection. Cohort 1b enrolled about two dozen adults aged 18-55 years at a single site in Boston, USA, between 29 July and 7 August 2020. As a vaccine, Ad26.COV2.S was a replication-incompetent adenovirus type 26 vector that expressed a prefusion-stabilized SARS-CoV-2 spike protein derived from the original Wuhan strain. The sequences come from peripheral blood, collected in a trial of Ad26.COV2.S vaccine versus placebo. The TCR sequence derives from a person aged 18 to 59 who received the Ad26.COV2.S COVID-19 vaccine or a placebo.

The CDR3 region has the sequence CASSRPYNEQFF. In nucleotide form, the sequence is TGCGCCAGCAGCCGCCCCTACAATGAGCAGTTCTTC. The chain is assembled from TRBV4-1 and TRBJ2-1, with the identity of the D gene unclear. Reading from cysteine to phenylalanine, the CDR3 counts 12 amino acids. Of the read, only the CDR3 DNA is kept; its 36 bases are in frame from base 1. Deletion took 4 bases off V and 2 bases off J, with a span of 3 bases between the germline ends. CDR1 MGHRA and CDR2 YSYEKL are derived from the germline V gene.